These 10 T cell receptor beta chains share one sample of origin, sequenced in a study of read filtering for tumor transcriptome and immune sequencing. This library used roughly 400 ng RNA and molecular barcoded adaptors spanning alpha/delta and beta/gamma chains. TCRdb re-called the reads through MiXCR, storing one row per CDR3 protein. In the table there are tens of thousands of distinct CDR3 sequences, 15% to 20% of which are singletons. The specimen sequenced was a population of CD138-negative cells sorted from bone marrow. These receptors all come from a donor aged 40 or older with multiple myeloma.

This clonotype was counted ten times or more. The chain couples TRBV7-9 to TRBJ2-3; 10 bases line up with TRBD1. Losses at the gene ends were 0 bases for V and 3 bases for J; bases not matched to a gene: 6. The CDR3 covers 17 residues. Germline lookup yields CDR1 SEHNR and CDR2 FQNEAQ (reference sequence). The chain's CDR3 is CASSLADRGLTTDTQYF. CDR3 in DNA: TGTGCCAGCAGCTTAGCCGACAGGGGGCTAACGACAGATACGCAGTATTTT.

On this clonotype: A read error is possible here, since a much larger clone lies one base away. V usage is TRBV3-1 and J usage is TRBJ2-1; TRBD2 might be the D (6 bases). Per germline, CDR1 LGHDT and CDR2 YNNKEL (reference sequence). The CDR3 has 13 residues. Here the CDR3 reads CEAGSCSYNEQFF. CDR3 sequence (DNA): TGTGAGGCCGGGAGTTGCTCCTACAATGAGCAGTTCTTC.

There are many counts of this clonotype. This chain joins TRBV6-2 or TRBV6-3 and TRBJ2-7; D remains ambiguous. The CDR3 runs to 14 residues. Germline CDR1 MNHEY, CDR2 SVGEGT. Trimming stripped 0 bases from V and 5 bases from J, with 11 bases between. The CDR3 nucleotides read TGTGCCAGCAGTTACTCGGCGGAAGGAGACGAGCAGTACTTC. It is translated as CASSYSAEGDEQYF.

In the case of this clonotype: A single base separates this from a much larger clone, so it may be a read error. CDR3 sequence: CASMGASDTEAFF. DNA of the CDR3: TGTGCCAGCATGGGGGCTTCCGACACTGAAGCTTTCTTT. The chain employs TRBV2 and TRBJ1-1; D may be TRBD1 (6 bases). The germline V gene encodes CDR1 SNHLY and CDR2 FYNNEI. This CDR3 is built from 13 residues. V dropped 7 bases and J dropped 3 bases, with 12 bases sitting between them.

V gene TRBV28 combines with J gene TRBJ1-3; 9 bases fit TRBD1. Germline values: CDR1 MDHEN, CDR2 SYDVKM. The junction had 3 bases not matched to a gene; V was cut back by 0 bases and J by 0 bases. The CDR3 extends over 17 amino acids. In DNA, the CDR3 is TGTGCCAGCAGTTTATGGACAGGGGGGACCTCTGGAAACACCATATATTTT. Residues: CASSLWTGGTSGNTIYF.

With regard to this clonotype: A much larger clone differs by one base, so this may be a read error. The chain is built from TRBV7-9 and TRBJ2-1; 8 bases agree with TRBD2. Trimming took 8 bases from V and 2 from J; bases not matched to a gene: 5. Germline V gene sequence: CDR1 SEHNR, CDR2 FQNEAQ (reference sequence). The CDR3 extends over 14 amino acids. CDR3 coding DNA: TGTGCCAGCTGCCAAGCGGGAGCCTACAATGAGCAGTTCTTC. Protein product: CASCQAGAYNEQFF. Full variable domain (missing parts from reference TRBV7-9 and TRBJ2-1): DTGVSQNPRHKITKRGQNVTFRCDPISEHNRLYWYRQTLGQGPEFLTYFQNEAQLEKSRLLSDRFSAERPKGSFSTLEIQRTEQGDSAMYLCASCQAGAYNEQFFGPGTRLTVL.

This clonotype was seen more than once but under ten times. This chain links TRBV24-1 with TRBJ2-3, with no clear D. The V end was cut by 4 bases, the J end by 2 bases, with 3 bases between. Per the germline V gene, CDR1 is KGHDR and CDR2 is SFDVKD. The CDR3 is 12 amino acids. This CDR3 is CATSDDTDTQYF. CDR3 coding DNA: TGTGCCACCAGTGACGACACAGATACGCAGTATTTT.

As regards this clonotype: A read error is possible here, since a much larger clone lies one base away. Lacking the conserved final phenylalanine or tryptophan, this CDR3 likely reflects a read error. The chain carries TRBV10-3 and TRBJ2-3; D may be TRBD1 (6 bases). The V end lost 6 bases, the J end lost 5 bases, and 15 bases lay between the germline ends. Germline assignment: CDR1 ENHRY and CDR2 SYGVKD. CDR3 length equals 14 residues. CDR3 sequence reads: CAIRMTGDKDTQYS. The CDR3 coding sequence is TGTGCCATCAGGATGACAGGAGATAAAGATACGCAGTATTCT.

This clonotype was seen ten or more times. V usage is TRBV27 and J usage is TRBJ2-3; TRBD1 is a possible D gene (6 bases). Germline CDR1 reads MNHEY; CDR2 reads SMNVEV (reference sequence). This CDR3 is 15 amino acids long. V dropped 5 bases and J dropped 2 bases, with 14 bases sitting between them. The CDR3: CASSKGVALTDTQYF. CDR3 in DNA: TGTGCCAGCAGTAAGGGGGTGGCCCTCACAGATACGCAGTATTTT.

This clonotype showed up many times. The rearrangement joins TRBV20-1 to TRBJ1-5; TRBD1 aligns across 10 bases. Trimming at V came to 3 bases and at J to 1 base, leaving 12 bases not matched to a gene. From germline, CDR1 is DFQATT and CDR2 SNEGSKA (reference sequence). CDR3 length: 18 residues. The CDR3 bases are TGCAGTGCTAGCGACCCCGGACAGGGGGTGTGGAGCAATCAGCCCCAGCATTTT. This codes for CSASDPGQGVWSNQPQHF.